Below, 20 T cell receptor beta chains from the same sample are listed, as sequenced in a study of CDR3 diversity in severe acne (dated by TCRdb to between 2017 and 2020). Preparation of the library involved PCR. Sequenced on an Illumina HiSeq 2000. TCRdb reprocessed the public reads (quality trimming at Q25 with fastp, clone calling with MiXCR) and kept in-frame beta chains. Rows with one shared CDR3 protein collapse into an entry with the most common genes and DNA. This sample lists 79,000 or so distinct CDR3 sequences; around 47% were detected once. Approximately 10% of the sample rests with the top ten. Sequencing used blood. The receptors here all came from a male donor with severe acne vulgaris.

This clonotype was detected a few times. The V and J genes are TRBV5-6 and TRBJ1-6; D is ambiguous. V lost 4 bases and J 0 bases, leaving 14 bases between the germline ends. The germline V gene encodes CDR1 SGHDT and CDR2 YYEEEE. The CDR3 has 17 amino acids. The CDR3 nucleotides read TGTGCCAGCAGCCTGCTGCAGCTGTGCTCCTATAATTCACCCCTCCACTTT. Amino acid sequence: CASSLLQLCSYNSPLHF. Combining the CDR3 with reference TRBV5-6 and TRBJ1-6 gives the whole variable domain DAGVTQSPTHLIKTRGQQVTLRCSPKSGHDTVSWYQQALGQGPQFIFQYYEEEERQRGNFPDRFSGHQFPNYSSELNVNALLLGDSALYLCASSLLQLCSYNSPLHFGNGTRLTVT.

The genes are TRBV9 and TRBJ1-4; 11 bases align to TRBD1. V lost 4 bases and J lost 7; bases outside the gene matches: 12. This CDR3 region has 17 residues. Germline loops: CDR1 SGDLS, CDR2 YYNGEE. The CDR3 spells CASSTLDRGPDSEKLFF. As DNA, the CDR3 is TGTGCCAGCAGCACCCTGGACAGGGGGCCGGATAGTGAAAAACTGTTTTTT.

This rearrangement joins TRBV10-1 to TRBJ2-2; D is undetermined. V lost 3 bases to trimming and J lost 4 bases, with 12 bases between them. The CDR3 has 15 amino acids. Germline-derived CDR1 and CDR2 are WNHNN and SYGVQD (reference sequence). CDR3: CASSDTWQGTGELFF. CDR3 bases: TGCGCCAGCAGTGACACCTGGCAAGGCACCGGGGAGCTGTTTTTT.

The J gene is TRBJ2-5, the V gene TRBV6-6; D is possibly TRBD1 (5 bases). The CDR3 spans 13 residues. Trimming left V 7 bases short and J 4 bases short, with 13 bases between. Per germline, CDR1 MNHNY and CDR2 SVGAGI (reference sequence). This CDR3 reads CASTQGFRETQYF. Here the CDR3 DNA reads TGTGCCAGCACTCAGGGTTTCAGAGAGACCCAGTACTTC.

The sample holds many counts of this clonotype. The genes are TRBV29-1 and TRBJ2-5; no clear D gene. Germline CDR1 and CDR2: SQVTM and ANQGSEA. This CDR3 is 13 amino acids long. The V end lost 7 bases, the J end lost 4 bases, and 16 bases lay between the germline ends. DNA for the CDR3: TGCAGCGCTCTGTCCTCGAGTGGAGAGACCCAGTACTTC. This translates into CSALSSSGETQYF.

The chain recombines TRBV6-2 or TRBV6-3 with TRBJ2-3; TRBD2 aligns across 14 bases. V lost 4 bases and J lost 0; bases outside the gene matches: 3. Germline values: CDR1 MNHEY, CDR2 SVGEGT. This CDR3 spans 17 amino acids. The CDR3 DNA follows: TGTGCCAGCAGTTGGCGGACTAGCGGGAGGAGCACAGATACGCAGTATTTT. Translation: CASSWRTSGRSTDTQYF.

V is TRBV9 and J is TRBJ2-7, with D perhaps TRBD1 or TRBD2 (5 bases each). V was shortened by 2 bases and J by 2 bases, with 14 bases between the two germline ends. The CDR3 sequence is 15 residues long. Germline V gives CDR1 SGDLS, CDR2 YYNGEE. The CDR3 DNA is TGTGCCAGCAGCGTGGGGGACGGCGATCCCTACGAGCAGTACTTC. This encodes CASSVGDGDPYEQYF.

The CDR3 DNA is TGTGCCATCCGAAATCAGCAAGAAGAGACCCAGTACTTC. Translation gives CAIRNQQEETQYF. The J gene is TRBJ2-5, the V gene TRBV10-3, with D uncertain. The CDR3 has 13 residues. V was shortened by 8 bases and J by 3 bases, with 13 bases between the two germline ends. CDR1 and CDR2 (germline): ENHRY, SYGVKD.

The V and J genes are TRBV10-2 and TRBJ2-3, with 12 bases matching TRBD2. J gave up 2 bases and V 2 bases, and 2 bases lay outside the gene matches. The CDR3 sequence is 16 residues long. Germline CDR1 WSHSY, CDR2 SAAADI. The CDR3 sequence: CASSETSGRHTDTQYF. The CDR3 DNA reads TGCGCCAGCAGTGAGACTAGCGGGAGGCACACAGATACGCAGTATTTT.

The chain is built from TRBV5-8 and TRBJ2-1; 9 bases align to TRBD2. The germline gives CDR1 SGHTS, CDR2 YDEGEE. The CDR3 extends over 14 amino acids. V shed 4 bases, J shed 9 bases, and the junction held 8 bases outside the gene matches. CDR3 sequence: CASSPLAGRGEQFF. The CDR3 region has the DNA TGTGCCAGCAGCCCTCTAGCGGGACGTGGTGAGCAGTTCTTC.

The genes are TRBV20-1 and TRBJ1-5; 9 bases fit TRBD1. With V trimmed by 2 bases and J by 4 bases, 6 bases remained unmatched. The CDR3 totals 15 residues. CDR1 is DFQATT, CDR2 SNEGSKA, per germline (reference sequence). The CDR3 spells CSARPDRGGNQPQHF. The CDR3 DNA sequence: TGCAGTGCTAGACCCGACAGGGGGGGGAATCAGCCCCAGCATTTT.

The table lists this clonotype with many counts. The genes are TRBV18 and TRBJ1-1; maybe TRBD1 (5 bases). Germline V CDR1 and CDR2: KGHSH, LQKENI. CDR3 length: 13 residues. The V gene lost 10 bases and the J gene lost 1 base, with 13 bases spanning the gap. CDR3 nucleotide sequence: TGTGCCACCTCCTCAGGGTCGAACACTGAAGCTTTCTTT. Its protein product is CATSSGSNTEAFF.

The sample holds a few counts of this clonotype. This rearrangement joins TRBV12-3 or TRBV12-4 to TRBJ1-1; D possibly corresponds to TRBD1 (5 bases). The CDR3 is 14 amino acids. Trimming left V 5 bases short and J 4 bases short, with 14 bases between. CDR3 loop: CASSPGTSSTEAFF. CDR3 sequence (DNA): TGTGCCAGCAGTCCTGGGACTTCGAGCACTGAAGCTTTCTTT.

CDR3: CASSLAGLEGYTF. The CDR3 DNA reads as TGCGCCAGCAGCCTGGCGGGGCTTGAGGGCTACACCTTC. This chain joins TRBV5-1 and TRBJ1-2, with TRBD1 as a possible D gene (5 bases). The CDR3 extends over 13 amino acids. V lost 4 bases and J lost 8, with 15 bases in between. Germline V lookup: CDR1 SGHRS, CDR2 YFSETQ.

This clonotype occurred many times. CDR3 sequence reads: CASSLGTDPPQHF. The CDR3 DNA sequence: TGTGCCAGCAGCTTGGGAACCGACCCTCCCCAGCATTTT. The chain links TRBV5-6 to TRBJ1-5; no clear D. The CDR3 has 13 residues. Germline loops: CDR1 SGHDT, CDR2 YYEEEE. Deletions cut 0 bases from V and 10 bases from J, with 11 bases between.

This clonotype showed up just a few times. The V call is TRBV5-1, the J call TRBJ1-1; D is unresolved. The CDR3 totals 15 residues. V was cut by 2 bases and J by 1 base, with 12 bases left in between. Germline V lookup: CDR1 SGHRS, CDR2 YFSETQ. CDR3 loop: CASSFSGLGNTEAFF. DNA of the CDR3: TGCGCCAGCAGCTTCTCAGGCCTGGGGAACACTGAAGCTTTCTTT.

This clonotype appeared many times. One base away lies a much larger clone, so this may be a sequencing read error. This rearrangement joins TRBV4-2 to TRBJ1-6; no firm D call. V was shortened by 0 bases and J by 11 bases, with 11 bases between the two germline ends. The length of the CDR3 is 14 residues. Germline V lookup: CDR1 LGHNA, CDR2 YNFKEQ. In DNA form, the CDR3 reads TGTGCCAGCAGCCAAGATCTCGATAGTCCACCCCTCCACTTT. This translates into CASSQDLDSPPLHF.

The V call is TRBV7-9, the J call TRBJ2-1; TRBD2 matches 9 bases. J lost 6 bases, V lost 4 bases, and 7 bases had no gene match. This CDR3 contains 15 residues. Germline V CDR1 and CDR2: SEHNR, FQNEAQ (reference sequence). CDR3 amino acids: CASSSMTSGVNEQFF. DNA for the CDR3: TGTGCCAGCAGCTCAATGACTAGCGGAGTCAATGAGCAGTTCTTC. Based on the CDR3 plus reference TRBV7-9 and TRBJ2-1, the full variable domain is DTGVSQNPRHKITKRGQNVTFRCDPISEHNRLYWYRQTLGQGPEFLTYFQNEAQLEKSRLLSDRFSAERPKGSFSTLEIQRTEQGDSAMYLCASSSMTSGVNEQFFGPGTRLTVL.

This clonotype was counted many times. The chain employs TRBV11-3 and TRBJ2-1, with a possible D match to TRBD2 (6 bases). CDR1 and CDR2 (germline): SGHNT, YENEEA. Trimming shortened V by 1 base and J by 1 base, and 8 bases separated the two germline ends. This CDR3 comprises 15 residues. The chain's CDR3 is CASSLGGGSYNEQFF. The CDR3 DNA is TGTGCCAGCAGCTTAGGTGGAGGGTCCTACAATGAGCAGTTCTTC.

The gene calls are TRBV2 and TRBJ2-3; 7 positions agree with TRBD2. This CDR3 has 13 residues. In germline, CDR1 is SNHLY, CDR2 FYNNEI. Germline trimming cut 8 bases from V and 2 bases from J; bases unmatched to any gene: 4. CDR3 in amino acids: CASGRDYTDTQYF. DNA of the CDR3: TGTGCCAGCGGCAGGGACTACACAGATACGCAGTATTTT.